This TCR beta chain was observed in a study of blood T cell repertoires in COVID-19 (TCRdb year 2020). About the full investigation: Samples from collaborators originated in the United States, Italy and Spain and spanned both the acute and convalescent phases of COVID-19. Nearly every sample came with metadata listing a de-identified subject ID, COVID-19 status, age in years and sex. The repertoires were released in a freely available public database meant as a resource for research on the immune response to SARS-CoV-2. Where HLA class I and class II types were available, the types were taken from metadata supplied by the sample provider, not from assay-based typing. The material from the prospective study consisted of cDNA or gDNA derived from T cells, B-cell-depleted T cells, or PBMCs. Samples came from the ongoing ImmuneRACE study (first 160 participants) plus 1,254 subjects from 6 global collaborators. The dataset comprised deeply sampled blood TCRbeta repertoires from subjects exposed to, actively infected with, or recovered from COVID-19. Summary of the overall study and its limitations: The amount of clinical and demographic metadata varied by source and participant and was provided uncurated.

Each collaborating institution followed its own protocols to collect whole blood in K2EDTA tubes. For TCRbeta analysis, collaborators shipped samples as frozen whole blood, isolated PBMCs, or DNA extracted from either of those sample types. The immunoSEQ Assay, a bias-controlled multiplex PCR, was used to amplify TCRbeta CDR3 regions from genomic DNA. On the study's bioinformatics: Nucleated cell counts per sample were estimated from amplification of reference gene primers within the assay. To quantify the absolute abundance of each unique TCRbeta CDR3 rearrangement, sequence reads were collapsed and filtered. For each sample, productive Simpson clonality was calculated as the square root of Simpson's diversity index across productive rearrangements. TCRdb retrieved this table from immuneACCESS and kept in-frame rearrangements only. Not all clones are present; in checked studies, unresolved V genes account for under half, and no reason is known for the remainder. D and trimming come from the DNA, and the V and J calls and clone size come from that table. The table for this sample lists about 110,000 clones; 65% to 85% of them were counted only once. Jointly, the top ten make up roughly 1.4% of the sample.

Its CDR3 holds 12 amino acids, cysteine through phenylalanine. Of all the DNA, just the CDR3 is kept, 36 bases in frame from base 1. CDR1 and CDR2, looked up from the germline V gene (reference sequence), are WNHNN and SYGVQD. At the junction V is shortened by 4 bases and J by 12 bases, with 16 bases in between. Comment on this clone: Its binding antigen is unknown. There are no base qualities to consult, and no much larger clone falls within one base.

Sequencing used peripheral blood. The clonotype comes from a man between 50 and 59 years old with acute or convalescent COVID-19. Recombination joined TRBV10-1 with TRBJ2-7, with TRBD1 tentatively as D gene (5 bases match). CDR3 region: CASSGQGNGMYF. The sequenced DNA: TGCGCCAGCAGTGGGCAGGGTAATGGAATGTACTTC.